The clone carrying this T cell receptor beta chain was detected ten times or more. The same CDR3 arises from other DNA sequences in this sample as well. This sample stems from a study of shared clonotypes between healthy human individuals. Healthy adults negative for HIV, lacking recent acute infections or vaccinations, served as donors. The germline V gene encodes CDR1 MDHEN and CDR2 SYDVKM. V was trimmed by 10 bases and J by 2 bases, leaving 17 bases between them. The CDR3 loop spans 14 amino acids. Deep-level assay runs were performed. In the original analysis: Junction-only immunoSEQ sequences carried no quality scores, so filtering differed. Method: immunoSEQ multiplex PCR; TCRdb's copy keeps in-frame clones and lacks some. V and J calls and clone size are those listed in that table; D and trimming were worked out from the DNA. Of about 490,000 clones listed, 60% to 80% are singletons.

The sequenced sample was PBMCs. J is TRBJ1-1 and V is TRBV28; D possibly corresponds to TRBD1 (6 bases). This TCR was sampled from a woman aged 40 to 50 in good health. Some clones in this sample may be carry-over from other donors' samples. The CDR3 nucleotides are TGTGCCACCATTGTTGGGGGACATAACACTGAAGCTTTCTTT. Residues: CATIVGGHNTEAFF.